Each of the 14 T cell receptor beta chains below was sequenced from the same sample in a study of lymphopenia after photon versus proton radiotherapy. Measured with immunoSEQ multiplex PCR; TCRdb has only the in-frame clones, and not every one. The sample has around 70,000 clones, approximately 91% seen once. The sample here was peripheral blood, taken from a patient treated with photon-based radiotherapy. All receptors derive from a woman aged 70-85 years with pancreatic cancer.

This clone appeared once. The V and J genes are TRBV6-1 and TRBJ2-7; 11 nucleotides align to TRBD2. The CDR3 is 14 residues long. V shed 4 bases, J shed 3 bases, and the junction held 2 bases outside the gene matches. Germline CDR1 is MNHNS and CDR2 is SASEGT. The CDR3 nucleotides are TGTGCCAGCAGTGCTAGCGGGGGGATCTACGAGCAGTACTTC. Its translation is CASSASGGIYEQYF.

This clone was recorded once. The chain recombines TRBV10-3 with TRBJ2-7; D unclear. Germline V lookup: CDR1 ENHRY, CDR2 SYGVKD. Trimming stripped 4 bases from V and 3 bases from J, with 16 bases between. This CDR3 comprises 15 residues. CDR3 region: CAISGGARFGYEQYF. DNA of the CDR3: TGTGCCATCAGTGGGGGTGCTAGATTCGGCTACGAGCAGTACTTC.

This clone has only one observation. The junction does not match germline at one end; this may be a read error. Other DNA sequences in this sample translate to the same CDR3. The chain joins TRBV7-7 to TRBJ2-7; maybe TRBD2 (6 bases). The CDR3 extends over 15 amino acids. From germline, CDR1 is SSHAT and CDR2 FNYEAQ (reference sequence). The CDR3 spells CASSLAEGPSYEQYF. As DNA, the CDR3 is TGTGCTAGCAGCTTAGCGGAAGGACCCTCCTACGAGCAGTACTTC.

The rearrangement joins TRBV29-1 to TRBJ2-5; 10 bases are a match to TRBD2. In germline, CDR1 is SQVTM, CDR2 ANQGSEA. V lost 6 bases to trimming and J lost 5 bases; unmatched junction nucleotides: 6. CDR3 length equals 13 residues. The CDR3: CSVAGGFTETQYF. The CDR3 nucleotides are TGCAGCGTAGCGGGAGGGTTTACGGAGACCCAGTACTTC.

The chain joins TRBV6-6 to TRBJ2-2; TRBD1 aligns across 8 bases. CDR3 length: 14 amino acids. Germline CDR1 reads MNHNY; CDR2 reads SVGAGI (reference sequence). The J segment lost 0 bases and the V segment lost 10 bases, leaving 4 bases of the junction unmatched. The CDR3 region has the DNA TGTGCCATCCAGGGGGCAGCGAACACCGGGGAGCTGTTTTTT. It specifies CAIQGAANTGELFF.

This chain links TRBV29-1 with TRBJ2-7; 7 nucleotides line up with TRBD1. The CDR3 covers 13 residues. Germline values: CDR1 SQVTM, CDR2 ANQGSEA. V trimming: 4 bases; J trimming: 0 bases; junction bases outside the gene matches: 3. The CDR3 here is CSVVDRASYEQYF. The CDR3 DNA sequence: TGCAGCGTTGTAGACAGGGCCTCCTACGAGCAGTACTTC.

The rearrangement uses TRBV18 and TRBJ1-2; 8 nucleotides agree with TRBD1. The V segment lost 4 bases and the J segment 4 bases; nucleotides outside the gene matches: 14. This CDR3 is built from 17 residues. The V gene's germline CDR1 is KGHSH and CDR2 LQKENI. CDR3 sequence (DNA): TGTGCCAGCTCACAAACCCCCCCAGGACAGGGCGTCTATGGCTACACCTTC. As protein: CASSQTPPGQGVYGYTF.

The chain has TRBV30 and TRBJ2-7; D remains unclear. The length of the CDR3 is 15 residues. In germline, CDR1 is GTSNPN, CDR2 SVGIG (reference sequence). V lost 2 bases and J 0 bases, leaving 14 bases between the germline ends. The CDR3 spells CAWSILAALSYEQYF. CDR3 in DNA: TGTGCCTGGAGTATACTGGCCGCACTCTCCTACGAGCAGTACTTC.

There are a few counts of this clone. The CDR3 is CASRPDRGPANEKLFF. DNA of the CDR3: TGTGCCAGTAGGCCAGACAGGGGGCCGGCTAATGAAAAACTGTTTTTT. The chain combines TRBV19 with TRBJ1-4; 10 bases match TRBD1. Germline V gene lookup returns CDR1 LNHDA and CDR2 SQIVND (reference sequence). V dropped 6 bases and J dropped 3; count of bases not matched to a gene: 7. The CDR3 loop spans 16 amino acids.

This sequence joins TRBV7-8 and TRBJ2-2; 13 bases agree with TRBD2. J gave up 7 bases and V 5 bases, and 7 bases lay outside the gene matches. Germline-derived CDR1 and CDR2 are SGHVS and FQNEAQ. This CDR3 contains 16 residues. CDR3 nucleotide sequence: TGTGCCAGCAGCCCGAGGACTAGCGGGAGTTTCGGGGAGCTGTTTTTT. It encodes CASSPRTSGSFGELFF.

The CDR3 coding sequence is TGCAGCGTTGAATTAGCCGGGACAGCCTTTCCGTATGGCTACACCTTC. It yields the protein CSVELAGTAFPYGYTF. V is TRBV29-1 and J is TRBJ1-2, with TRBD1 matching over 7 bases. The CDR3 runs 16 residues. Germline V gene sequence: CDR1 SQVTM, CDR2 ANQGSEA. The J segment lost 5 bases and the V segment lost 2 bases, leaving 14 bases of the junction unmatched.

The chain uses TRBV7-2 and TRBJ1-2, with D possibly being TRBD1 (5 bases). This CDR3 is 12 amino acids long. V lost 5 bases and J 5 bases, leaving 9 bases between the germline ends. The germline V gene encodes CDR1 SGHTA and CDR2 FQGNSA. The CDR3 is CASSPGTYGYTF. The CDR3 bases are TGTGCCAGCAGCCCCGGGACGTATGGCTACACCTTC. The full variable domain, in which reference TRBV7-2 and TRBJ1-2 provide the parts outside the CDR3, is GAGVSQSPSNKVTEKGKDVELRCDPISGHTALYWYRQSLGQGLEFLIYFQGNSAPDKSGLPSDRFSAERTGGSVSTLTIQRTQQEDSAVYLCASSPGTYGYTFGSGTRLTVV.

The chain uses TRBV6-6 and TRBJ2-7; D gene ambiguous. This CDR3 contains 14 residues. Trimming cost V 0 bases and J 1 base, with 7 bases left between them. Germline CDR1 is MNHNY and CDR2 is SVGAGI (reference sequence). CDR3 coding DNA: TGTGCCAGCAGTTACTCATCCGATTCCTACGAGCAGTACTTC. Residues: CASSYSSDSYEQYF.

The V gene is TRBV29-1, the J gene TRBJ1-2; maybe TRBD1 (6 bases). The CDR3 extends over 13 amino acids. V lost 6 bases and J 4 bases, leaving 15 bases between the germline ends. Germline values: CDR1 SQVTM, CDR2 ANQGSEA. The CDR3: CSVIGGRAYGYTF. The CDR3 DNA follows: TGCAGCGTCATCGGGGGCAGGGCCTATGGCTACACCTTC. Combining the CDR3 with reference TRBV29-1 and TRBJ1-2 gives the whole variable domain SAVISQKPSRDICQRGTSLTIQCQVDSQVTMMFWYRQQPGQSLTLIATANQGSEATYESGFVIDKFPISRPNLTFSTLTVSNMSPEDSSIYLCSVIGGRAYGYTFGSGTRLTVV.